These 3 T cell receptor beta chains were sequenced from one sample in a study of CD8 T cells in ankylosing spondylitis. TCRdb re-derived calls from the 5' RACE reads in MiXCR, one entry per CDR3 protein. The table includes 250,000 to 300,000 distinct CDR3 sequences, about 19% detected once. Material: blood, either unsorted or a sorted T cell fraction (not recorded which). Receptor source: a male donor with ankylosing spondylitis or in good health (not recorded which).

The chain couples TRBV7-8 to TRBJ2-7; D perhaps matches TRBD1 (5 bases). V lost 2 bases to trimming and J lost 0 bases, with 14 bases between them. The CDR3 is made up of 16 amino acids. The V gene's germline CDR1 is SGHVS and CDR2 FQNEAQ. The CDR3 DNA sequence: TGTGCCAGCAGCTTAACTGACAGAGCTAGCTCCTACGAGCAGTACGTC. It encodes CASSLTDRASSYEQYV.

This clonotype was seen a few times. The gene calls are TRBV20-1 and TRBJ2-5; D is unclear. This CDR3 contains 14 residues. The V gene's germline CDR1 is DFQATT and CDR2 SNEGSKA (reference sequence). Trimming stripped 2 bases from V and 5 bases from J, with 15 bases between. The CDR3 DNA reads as TGCAGTGCTAGATATGCGTCTAGAGGCGAGACCCAGTACTTC. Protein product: CSARYASRGETQYF.

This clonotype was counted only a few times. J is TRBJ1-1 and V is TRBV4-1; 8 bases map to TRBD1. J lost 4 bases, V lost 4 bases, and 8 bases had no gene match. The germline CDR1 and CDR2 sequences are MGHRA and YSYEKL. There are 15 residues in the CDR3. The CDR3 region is CASSLPTGVGTEAFF. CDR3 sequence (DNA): TGCGCCAGCAGCCTTCCGACAGGGGTGGGCACTGAAGCTTTCTTT.